These T cell receptor beta chains were read from a single sample in a study of T cells after yellow fever vaccination. TCRdb re-derived calls from the 5' RACE reads in MiXCR, one entry per CDR3 protein. Of just under 600,000 distinct CDR3 sequences listed, roughly 14% are singletons. This sample comprised PBMCs, obtained on the day of the yellow fever booster vaccination. The source of these receptors is a man aged 25 to 40 who received the YFV17D yellow fever vaccine. Each CDR3 is given with its conserved first and last residue.

CDR3 protein,J gene,V gene
CASSLGQASEQYF,TRBJ2-7,TRBV7-2
CASSLKGPGNDQPQHF,TRBJ1-5,TRBV18
CASSYGLAGAQETQYF,TRBJ2-5,TRBV5-1
CASSQDSVEAFF,TRBJ1-1,TRBV3-1
CASGRSDSNQPQHF,TRBJ1-5,TRBV6-2/TRBV6-3
CASGWGGSTDTQYF,TRBJ2-3,TRBV6-6
CASSQAGGQGEQYF,TRBJ2-7,TRBV4-3
CASSYGGRGRENSPLHF,TRBJ1-6,TRBV6-5
CASSLDRRDKETQYF,TRBJ2-5,TRBV7-3
CASTREGEQFF,TRBJ2-1,TRBV27
CASSTPGRVYGYTF,TRBJ1-2,TRBV6-2/TRBV6-3
CASGSGSPYNEQFF,TRBJ2-1,TRBV19
CASSSSSRRARNEQFF,TRBJ2-1,TRBV10-1
CSAFTGSSYNEQFF,TRBJ2-1,TRBV20-1
CASSLARGAGANVLTF,TRBJ2-6,TRBV5-1
CTPSGNEFGEQFF,TRBJ2-1,TRBV20-1
CASSQDGRDRGETQYF,TRBJ2-5,TRBV4-3
CASSWLAGGLNTGELFF,TRBJ2-2,TRBV27
CGGLGRVGEQFF,TRBJ2-1,TRBV20-1
CASTSPTSGIANEQFF,TRBJ2-1,TRBV19
CSALRGNIQYF,TRBJ2-4,TRBV20-1
CASRPSPGLNTGELFF,TRBJ2-2,TRBV27